This TCR beta chain is from a study of Graves' ophthalmopathy and Graves' hyperthyroidism. Deletions cut 4 bases from V and 8 bases from J, with 18 bases between. In germline, CDR1 is SQVTM, CDR2 ANQGSEA. This CDR3 contains 15 residues. Amplification of the TCR beta CDR3 regions used RNA transcripts (as template). Second-round multiplex PCR came after a first-round RT-PCR that employed HTBI primers. One entry per CDR3 protein results from TCRdb running MiXCR on the multiplex PCR reads. Seen here are 350,000 to 400,000 distinct CDR3 sequences, 15% observed once, and the top ten hold approximately 7%. This clonotype has at least ten counts.

V and J are TRBV29-1 and TRBJ1-6; D may be TRBD1 (5 bases). This TCR derives from a woman aged 18-29 years with stable Graves' hyperthyroidism. Sequenced sample: peripheral blood. DNA of the CDR3: TGCAGCGTTGCTTCAGCCGGGACGCCGGATTCACCCCTCCACTTT. Protein: CSVASAGTPDSPLHF.